This T cell receptor beta chain stems from a study of regulatory T cells in long-lasting Graves disease. Study information: Treatment with antithyroid drugs for over 5 years, together with positive TSH receptor antibodies, meant persistent Graves' disease. Study-wide results and limits: Among samples with persistent disease, TRBV28, TRBJ1-2 and TRBJ2-5 were favored. The study found lower TCR diversity in persistent Graves' patients than in newly diagnosed ones.

Combining iRepertoire HTBI primers with Arm-PCR of CDR3 regions, the authors built TCR beta libraries. TCRdb analysed the multiplex PCR reads with MiXCR anew, one entry per CDR3 protein. The sample contains a few hundred thousand distinct CDR3 sequences, roughly 24% of which appear only once. Trimming removed 6 bases from V and 4 bases from J; junction bases left unmatched: 11. CDR3 size: 18 residues. Germline V gene sequence: CDR1 MDHEN, CDR2 SYDVKM. There are many counts of this clonotype. Its target is not known. As to time point: persistent/refractory GD, antithyroid drugs over 5 years with positive TRAb. Extracted PBMC RNA gave rise to the TCR library. EDTA tubes collected roughly 9.6 milliliters of peripheral blood.

This clonotype was obtained from a woman aged 40-49 years with Graves disease. Sequences were derived from peripheral blood mononuclear cells (PBMCs), sampled when the disease was refractory, from a patient treated with antithyroid drugs. V gene TRBV28 combines with J gene TRBJ2-5, with 16 bases aligning to TRBD2. CDR3 residues: CASSGGGLAGGGRETQYF. CDR3 sequence (DNA): TGTGCCAGCAGCGGAGGGGGACTAGCGGGAGGGGGACGAGAGACCCAGTACTTC.